The entry that follows covers one T cell receptor beta chain sequence. This clone's antigen is unknown. No per-base quality is available; no much larger clone lies one base away. The CDR1 and CDR2 encoded by the germline V gene are SGHDN and FVKESK. The trim is 5 bases for V and 3 bases for J, with a gap of 4 bases between the germline ends. The CDR3 has 11 amino acids, counting the end cysteine and phenylalanine. Only the CDR3 region is kept as DNA, spanning 33 bases read in frame from base 1. The data originate from a study of CD8+ T cells in alopecia areata (dated by TCRdb to 2017 to 2018). Regarding the complete study: Treated patients were enrolled in an open-label pilot trial of oral tofacitinib at 5 to 10 mg twice daily for moderate-to-severe alopecia areata. Patients received tofacitinib for 6 to 18 months and were then followed off drug for 6 months to check for delayed response and recurrence. The SALT score, which quantifies the percentage of affected scalp surface area, was used to measure disease severity in treated patients. High-throughput TCRbeta sequencing was used to examine T cell clonal expansion in alopecia areata in both the C3H/HeJ mouse model and human patients. Scalp tissue and sorted CD4+ and CD8+ peripheral blood T cells from patchy and totalis/universalis alopecia areata patients and from healthy controls were covered by human TCRbeta sequencing. Tofacitinib-treated patients had biopsies at baseline and at 4 and 24 weeks of treatment, with a later scalp biopsy in several patients. Scalp clonality was compared across normal scalp (n=4), patchy alopecia areata scalp (n=8), and alopecia totalis/universalis scalp (n=8). RNA was extracted with the PAXgene miRNA kit for fixed scalp, the miRNeasy kit for PBMCs, and the RNeasy kit for mouse skin. immunoSEQ multiplex PCR using 35 Vbeta forward primers and 13 Jbeta reverse primers was used to amplify TCRbeta CDR3 regions.

The paper's findings and limits, for the study overall: Compared with mice, TCR sequences shared between patients were less clear, possibly partly because of HLA diversity across the patient population. During tofacitinib treatment, many expanded lesional clones remained in scalp and blood, and this persistence may partly explain relapse after treatment is stopped. Because the treated cohort was small and had just a single nonresponder, larger studies are needed to establish links between baseline CD8+ expansion and response. Tofacitinib significantly decreased scalp clonality and the number of expanded CD8+ clones among the top 100 scalp clones. Unlike mouse skin, which is dominated by gammadelta T cells, normal human skin has resident alphabeta T cells that are also sequenced, and this complicates analysis of the scalp TCR repertoire. Higher clonality and more expanded CD8+ clones were observed in lesional scalp than in normal scalp, particularly in alopecia totalis/universalis, a finding suggestive of antigenic drive.

What this sample's time point label stands for: around 22 weeks on oral tofacitinib. The sample's treatment or condition label, decoded: oral pan-JAK inhibitor, 5-10 mg twice daily. Peripheral blood and lesional scalp punch biopsies were obtained from patients with alopecia areata. After PBMCs were isolated by density centrifugation and stained for CD3, CD4 and CD8, a FACSAria was used to sort CD4+ and CD8+ T cells. Library preparation was by the immunoSEQ multiplex PCR assay. To provide template for TCR sequencing, every sample had RNA extracted and reverse transcribed into cDNA. SuperScript III was used for first-strand cDNA synthesis, primed with a 2:1 mix of oligo-dT and random hexamers. A synthetic immune receptor repertoire was used to gauge amplification bias, and whatever bias remained was removed computationally. In the authors' own workflow: Raw reads were preprocessed for error removal, and CDR3 was defined according to IMGT conventions as running from the conserved cysteine to phenylalanine. To get clonality, Shannon entropy was normalized by log2 of the number of productive unique TCRs and the result was subtracted from 1. CD4 or CD8 identity of scalp clones was inferred by cross-referencing scalp TCRbeta sequences with sorted blood CD4 and CD8 repertoires. TCRdb mirrors the immuneACCESS table, restricted to in-frame sequences. Some clones are absent from its copies; in checked studies, under half trace to an unresolved V gene, and the reason for the others is unknown. V and J calls and clone size are given by that table; D and trimming were obtained from the DNA. Here the sample has about 190,000 clones; roughly 61% occur a single time. The ten largest clones add up to 10% to 15% of the sample.

The V and J segments used are TRBV14 and TRBJ1-1, with an unclear D gene assignment. This sequence originates from a human donor with alopecia areata. The starting material was CD8+ T cells sorted from blood, obtained at week 24, from a patient treated with tofacitinib. At the DNA level, the sequence is TGTGCCAGCAGCTCCTACACTGAAGCTTTCTTT. Its product reads: CASSSYTEAFF.